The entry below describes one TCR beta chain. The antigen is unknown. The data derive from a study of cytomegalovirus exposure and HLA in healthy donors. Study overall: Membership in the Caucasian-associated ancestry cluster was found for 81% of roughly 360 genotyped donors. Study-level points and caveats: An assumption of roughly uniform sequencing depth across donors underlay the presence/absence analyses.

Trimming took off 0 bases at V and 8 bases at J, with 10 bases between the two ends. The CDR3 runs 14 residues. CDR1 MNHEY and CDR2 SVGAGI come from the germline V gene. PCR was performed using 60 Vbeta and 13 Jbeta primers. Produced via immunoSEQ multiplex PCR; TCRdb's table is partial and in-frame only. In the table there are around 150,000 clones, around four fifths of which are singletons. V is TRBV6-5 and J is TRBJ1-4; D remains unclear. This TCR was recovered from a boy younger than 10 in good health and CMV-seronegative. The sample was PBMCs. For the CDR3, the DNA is TGTGCCAGCAGTTACTCTTTTGGCGGGGAAAAACTGTTTTTT. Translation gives CASSYSFGGEKLFF.